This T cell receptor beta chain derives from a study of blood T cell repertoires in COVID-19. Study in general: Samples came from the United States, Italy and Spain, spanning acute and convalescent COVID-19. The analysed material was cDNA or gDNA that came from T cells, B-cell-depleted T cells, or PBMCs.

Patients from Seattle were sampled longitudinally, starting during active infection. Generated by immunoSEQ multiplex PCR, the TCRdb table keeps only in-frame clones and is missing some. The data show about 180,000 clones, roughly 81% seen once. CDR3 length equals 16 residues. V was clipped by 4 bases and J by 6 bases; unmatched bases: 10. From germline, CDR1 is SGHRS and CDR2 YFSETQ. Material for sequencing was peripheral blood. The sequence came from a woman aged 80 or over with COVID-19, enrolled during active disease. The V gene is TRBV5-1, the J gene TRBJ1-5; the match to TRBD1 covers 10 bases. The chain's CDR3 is CASSRQGAGEGQPQHF. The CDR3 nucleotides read TGCGCCAGCAGCCGACAGGGGGCTGGGGAGGGTCAGCCCCAGCATTTT.